This T cell receptor (beta chain) came from a study of blood T cell repertoires in COVID-19 (dated by TCRdb to 2018 to 2021). About the study as a whole: The collaborator samples originated in the United States, Italy and Spain and spanned the acute and convalescent phases of COVID-19. The prospective study material was composed of cDNA or gDNA derived from T cells, B-cell-depleted T cells, or PBMCs. Subjects who had been exposed to COVID-19, were actively infected with it, or had recovered from it provided the deeply sampled blood TCRbeta repertoires that made up the dataset. The repertoires were released in a freely available public database meant as a resource for research on the immune response to SARS-CoV-2. Samples were obtained from the ongoing ImmuneRACE study (first 160 participants) and from about 1,300 subjects provided by 6 global collaborators. Nearly every sample came with metadata listing a de-identified subject ID, COVID-19 status, age in years and sex. HLA class I and class II types, where available, came from metadata supplied by the sample provider rather than from assay-based typing.

Collaborating institutions collected whole blood in K2EDTA tubes following their own protocols. For TCRbeta analysis, collaborator samples were shipped as frozen whole blood, as isolated PBMCs, or as DNA extracted from either sample type. Spanning cysteine to phenylalanine, the CDR3 consists of 14 amino acids. CDR3 DNA only is kept here, 42 bases in frame from base 1. Compared with germline, V lacks 5 bases and J lacks 2 bases; bases without a gene match: 4. Sequences MNHEY (CDR1) and SVGAGI (CDR2) are obtained from the germline V gene. The immunoSEQ Assay, a bias-controlled multiplex PCR, was used to amplify TCRbeta CDR3 regions from genomic DNA. Per the authors' processing: The number of nucleated cells in each sample was estimated by amplification of reference gene primers within the assay. To quantify the absolute abundance of each unique TCRbeta CDR3 rearrangement, sequence reads were collapsed and filtered. Productive Simpson clonality was computed per sample as the square root of Simpson's diversity index over productive rearrangements. In TCRdb, the immuneACCESS table is reduced to in-frame sequences with V and J assigned. These tables do not hold every clone; where another copy was compared, an unresolved V gene accounts for under half, and the others remain unexplained. D and trimming come from the DNA, and the V and J calls and clone size come from that table. The sample table shows approximately 84,000 clones, and 85% to 90% are seen once. The top ten constitute approximately 1.5% of the sample.

A single count supports this clone. Its antigen specificity is not known. One base away there is no much larger clone; base qualities are not given. Findings and caveats that apply to the study as a whole: The amount of clinical and demographic metadata varied by source and participant and was provided uncurated.

The receptor was isolated from a human donor with active COVID-19. The donor label of this sample is uncertain. Sequencing was done on a sample of peripheral blood. The chain links TRBV6-5 with TRBJ2-3, and TRBD2 matches 7 of the central bases. The DNA sequence follows: TGTGCCAGCAGTCGGACTAGTTCCACAGATACGCAGTATTTT. It translates to CASSRTSSTDTQYF.